Listed here is a single TCR beta chain. Its cognate antigen is unknown. Unique molecular identifiers were used in preparing the TCRbeta library. One entry per CDR3 protein results from TCRdb running MiXCR on the PCR reads. The sample carries under 250,000 distinct CDR3 sequences, approximately 6.9% recorded once. This entry comes from a study of T-cell reconstitution after alpha-beta-depleted transplantation in children. CDR1 SGHTA and CDR2 FQGNSA come from the germline V gene. The length of the CDR3 is 12 residues. The V end was cut by 1 base, the J end by 4 bases, with 5 bases between. Findings and caveats of the study: Reports say that about two months after transplant, the alpha-beta T cells came out of several hundred graft clones that had expanded. Elevated TCRbeta diversity at day 60 was traced, in some patients, to surviving recipient T cells and thymic progenitors.

The V call is TRBV7-2, the J call TRBJ2-7, with D hard to call. Sequenced here: PBMCs, sampled before TCRalphabeta/CD19-depleted stem cell transplant. The source is a boy aged 2-15 years with acute lymphoblastic leukemia, due to receive a stem cell transplant. CDR3 DNA sequence: TGTGCCAGCAGCTTAGGTCAATACGAGCAGTACTTC. Encoded protein: CASSLGQYEQYF. The variable domain in full, with the rest retrieved from reference TRBV7-2 and TRBJ2-7, is GAGVSQSPSNKVTEKGKDVELRCDPISGHTALYWYRQSLGQGLEFLIYFQGNSAPDKSGLPSDRFSAERTGGSVSTLTIQRTQQEDSAVYLCASSLGQYEQYFGPGTRLTVT.